These 21 T cell receptor beta chains were all obtained from the same sample, sequenced in a study of cytomegalovirus exposure and HLA in healthy donors. 13 Jbeta primers and 60 Vbeta primers were used for the PCR. The method was immunoSEQ multiplex PCR; TCRdb's version includes in-frame clones alone and lacks a portion of them. This repertoire comprises some 84,000 clones; its ten largest clones make up 0.58%. Sample: PBMCs. These receptors were taken from a man aged 50 or older in good health and CMV-seronegative.

The chain carries TRBV6-1 and TRBJ1-5; D not resolved. Germline-derived CDR1 and CDR2 are MNHNS and SASEGT. This CDR3 has 13 residues. Trimming took 2 bases from V and 6 from J, leaving 8 bases between them. Here the CDR3 reads CASSELGVQPQHF. The CDR3 DNA sequence: TGTGCCAGCAGTGAATTGGGAGTTCAGCCCCAGCATTTT.

The rearrangement uses TRBV29-1 and TRBJ2-7; TRBD1 agrees at 7 bases. V lost 5 bases to trimming and J lost 1 base; unmatched junction nucleotides: 2. The length of the CDR3 is 12 residues. Germline V gene lookup returns CDR1 SQVTM and CDR2 ANQGSEA. The CDR3 DNA reads as TGCAGCGTTTACAGGGGATCCTACGAGCAGTACTTC. Protein product: CSVYRGSYEQYF.

This sequence joins TRBV9 and TRBJ1-2, with a tentative D call TRBD1 (6 bases). The germline V gene has CDR1 SGDLS and CDR2 YYNGEE. The V end was cut by 3 bases, the J end by 5 bases, with 14 bases between. This CDR3 spans 14 amino acids. The CDR3 region is CASSAPYRDYGYTF. CDR3 sequence (DNA): TGTGCCAGCAGCGCTCCGTACAGGGATTATGGCTACACCTTC.

The V gene is TRBV7-8, the J gene TRBJ1-2; the D is unclear. The CDR3 has 13 amino acids. The V gene lost 6 bases and the J gene lost 7 bases, with 15 bases spanning the gap. CDR1 is SGHVS, CDR2 FQNEAQ, per germline. The CDR3 here is CASSPRESGGYTF. The CDR3 nucleotides are TGTGCCAGCAGTCCCCGGGAGTCTGGTGGCTACACCTTC.

This rearrangement joins TRBV5-1 to TRBJ1-4, with D maybe TRBD1 (5 bases). This CDR3 is 15 amino acids long. The ends were cut back, 4 bases at V and 8 bases at J, with 18 bases in the middle. Germline lookup yields CDR1 SGHRS and CDR2 YFSETQ. CDR3 in DNA: TGCGCCAGCAGCGGGTGGACCGAAAAGGGGGAAAAACTGTTTTTT. It is translated as CASSGWTEKGEKLFF.

This sequence joins TRBV5-5 and TRBJ2-7; D perhaps matches TRBD2 (5 bases). V was clipped by 1 base and J by 3 bases, with 14 bases between them. This CDR3 region has 15 residues. The germline V gene encodes CDR1 SGHKS and CDR2 YYEKEE (reference sequence). Here the CDR3 DNA reads TGTGCCAGCAGCTTGTTCTTTGAGACTAACTACGAGCAGTACTTC. Protein: CASSLFFETNYEQYF.

The chain has TRBV7-3 and TRBJ1-1; D ambiguous. Trimming stripped 2 bases from V and 0 bases from J, with 4 bases between. The germline CDR1 and CDR2 sequences are SGHTA and FQGTGA. CDR3 length: 13 residues. CDR3 amino acids: CASSLQVNTEAFF. The CDR3 bases are TGTGCCAGCAGCTTACAGGTGAACACTGAAGCTTTCTTT.

The J gene is TRBJ1-3, the V gene TRBV7-8; weak D call: TRBD1 (6 bases). CDR1 and CDR2 (germline): SGHVS, FQNEAQ. CDR3 length: 14 amino acids. V was trimmed by 3 bases and J by 7 bases, leaving 13 bases between them. The CDR3 bases are TGTGCCAGCAGCTTTCGGGGGGGGCCGAACACCATATATTTT. It is translated as CASSFRGGPNTIYF. Combining the CDR3 with reference TRBV7-8 and TRBJ1-3 gives the whole variable domain GAGVSQSPRYKVAKRGQDVALRCDPISGHVSLFWYQQALGQGPEFLTYFQNEAQLDKSGLPSDRFFAERPEGSVSTLKIQRTQQEDSAVYLCASSFRGGPNTIYFGEGSWLTVV.

The chain recombines TRBV28 with TRBJ2-2, with 8 bases fitting TRBD1. This CDR3 spans 17 amino acids. The V gene's germline CDR1 is MDHEN and CDR2 SYDVKM. The J segment lost 2 bases and the V segment lost 4 bases, leaving 9 bases of the junction unmatched. CDR3 loop: CASSSPTDRANTGELFF. The CDR3 region has the DNA TGTGCCAGCAGTTCCCCCACGGACAGGGCTAACACCGGGGAGCTGTTTTTT.

The J gene is TRBJ1-1, the V gene TRBV7-6; tentative D call: TRBD1 (5 bases). Germline V gene data show CDR1 as SGHVS and CDR2 as FNYEAQ. The CDR3 totals 15 residues. V dropped 2 bases and J dropped 3 bases, with 13 bases sitting between them. The CDR3 DNA is TGTGCCAGCAGCTTACTCTTGCTAGGGGACACTGAAGCTTTCTTT. The encoded protein is CASSLLLLGDTEAFF.

The chain employs TRBV7-6 and TRBJ1-4; TRBD1 is a possible D gene (6 bases). Germline V gives CDR1 SGHVS, CDR2 FNYEAQ. This CDR3 spans 17 amino acids. The germline V and J ends were trimmed by 0 bases and 0 bases, with 11 bases remaining between them. The CDR3 here is CASSLAQQGSTNEKLFF. DNA for the CDR3: TGTGCCAGCAGCTTAGCGCAGCAGGGGTCAACTAATGAAAAACTGTTTTTT.

V and J are TRBV7-3 and TRBJ1-2; 7 positions agree with TRBD1. With 5 bases clipped from V and 2 bases from J, the junction kept 2 bases outside the gene matches. The CDR3 has 13 amino acids. The germline V gene has CDR1 SGHTA and CDR2 FQGTGA. CDR3 sequence: CASSLGQNYGYTF. CDR3 DNA sequence: TGTGCCAGCAGCCTGGGACAGAACTATGGCTACACCTTC.

The chain combines TRBV28 with TRBJ1-2; the match to TRBD1 covers 9 bases. Unmatched junction bases numbered 5, after V lost 1 base and J lost 2 bases. Germline lookup yields CDR1 MDHEN and CDR2 SYDVKM. This CDR3 contains 16 residues. The CDR3 region is CASSLFTGGYNYGYTF. Here the CDR3 DNA reads TGTGCCAGCAGTTTATTCACAGGGGGCTACAACTATGGCTACACCTTC.

This rearrangement joins TRBV5-1 to TRBJ2-7, with unresolved D. The CDR3 consists of 14 residues. V was shortened by 6 bases and J by 0 bases, with 13 bases between the two germline ends. The germline gives CDR1 SGHRS, CDR2 YFSETQ. This CDR3 reads CASTSDASSYEQYF. The CDR3 DNA sequence: TGCGCCAGCACTTCCGATGCCAGCTCCTACGAGCAGTACTTC.

The J gene is TRBJ1-6, the V gene TRBV7-6, with TRBD1 identical over 8 bases. The CDR3 loop spans 14 amino acids. J was trimmed by 10 bases and V by 2 bases; bases with no gene match: 4. Germline CDR1 and CDR2: SGHVS and FNYEAQ. The CDR3 region is CASSLMTGDSPLHF. Written as DNA, the CDR3 is TGTGCCAGCAGCTTAATGACAGGGGACTCACCCCTCCACTTT.

In DNA form, the CDR3 reads TGTGCCAGCTTTTCCCTCTCTAGACAGGGGGCAAAAGGCTACACCTTC. Its protein product is CASFSLSRQGAKGYTF. The chain employs TRBV6-6 and TRBJ1-2; 10 nucleotides agree with TRBD1. The CDR3 sequence is 16 residues long. V dropped 8 bases and J dropped 8; count of bases not matched to a gene: 17. Germline V gene data show CDR1 as MNHNY and CDR2 as SVGAGI (reference sequence).

A note on this clone: A read error may account for a junction end that differs from germline. V is TRBV7-7 and J is TRBJ1-5; D is unclear. This CDR3 comprises 14 residues. Germline V gene lookup returns CDR1 SSHAT and CDR2 FNYEAQ (reference sequence). CDR3 in DNA: TGTGCTAGCAGCCTTGGGAGAAACAATCAGCCCCAGCATTTT. Encoded protein: CASSLGRNNQPQHF.

The rearrangement links TRBV7-8 to TRBJ1-5; D might be TRBD1 (5 bases). The CDR3 extends over 15 amino acids. CDR1 SGHVS and CDR2 FQNEAQ come from the germline V gene. V lost 1 base and J lost 5, with 12 bases in between. The CDR3 here is CASSLGARVDQPQHF. Written as DNA, the CDR3 is TGTGCCAGCAGCTTAGGCGCCAGGGTCGATCAGCCCCAGCATTTT. The complete variable domain, with remaining parts taken from reference TRBV7-8 and TRBJ1-5, reads GAGVSQSPRYKVAKRGQDVALRCDPISGHVSLFWYQQALGQGPEFLTYFQNEAQLDKSGLPSDRFFAERPEGSVSTLKIQRTQQEDSAVYLCASSLGARVDQPQHFGDGTRLSIL.

The chain uses TRBV2 and TRBJ1-6, with a tentative D call TRBD1 (6 bases). V gave up 5 bases and J gave up 13 bases, with 9 bases separating them. Germline assignment: CDR1 SNHLY and CDR2 FYNNEI. The CDR3 extends over 11 amino acids. CDR3 region: CASSYRDPLHF. The DNA of the CDR3 is TGTGCCAGCAGTTACAGGGATCCCCTCCACTTT.

This chain links TRBV7-9 with TRBJ2-1, with TRBD2 matching over 9 bases. The CDR3 extends over 15 amino acids. From germline, CDR1 is SEHNR and CDR2 FQNEAQ (reference sequence). Unmatched junction bases numbered 11, after V lost 5 bases and J lost 9 bases. The CDR3 nucleotides are TGTGCCAGCAGCCCACCAGGGGCTAGCGGGATTGAGCAGTTCTTC. Translated, it gives CASSPPGASGIEQFF.

The chain recombines TRBV6-1 with TRBJ2-6; 8 positions match TRBD1. Trimming took 2 bases from V and 3 from J; bases not matched to a gene: 9. CDR3 length: 18 residues. The V gene's germline CDR1 is MNHNS and CDR2 SASEGT. The DNA of the CDR3 is TGTGCCAGCAGTGAACAGTGGACAGGGTTCGGTGGGGCCAACGTCCTGACTTTC. It yields the protein CASSEQWTGFGGANVLTF.